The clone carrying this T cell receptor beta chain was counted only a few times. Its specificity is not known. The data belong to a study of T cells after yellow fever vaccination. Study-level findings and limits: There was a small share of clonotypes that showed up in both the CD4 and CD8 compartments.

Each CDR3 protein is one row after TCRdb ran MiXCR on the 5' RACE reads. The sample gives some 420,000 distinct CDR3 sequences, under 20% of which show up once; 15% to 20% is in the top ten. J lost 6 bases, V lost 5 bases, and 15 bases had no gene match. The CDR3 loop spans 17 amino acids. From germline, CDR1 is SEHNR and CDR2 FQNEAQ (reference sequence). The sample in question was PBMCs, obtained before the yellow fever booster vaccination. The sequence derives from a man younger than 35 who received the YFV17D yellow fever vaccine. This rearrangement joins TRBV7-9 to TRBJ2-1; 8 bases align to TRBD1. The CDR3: CASSPQRGTGGFNEQFF. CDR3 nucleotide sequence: TGTGCCAGCAGCCCTCAAAGAGGGACAGGAGGGTTCAATGAGCAGTTCTTC.